The present entry profiles one TCR beta chain with its context. The antigen is unknown. This sample was taken from a study of shared clonotypes between healthy human individuals. In the study overall: A couple of women and a few men aged 18 to 49 made up the donors.

Study-level points and caveats: Across several donors, naive CD4 shared roughly 5.1%, naive CD8 over 3%, memory CD4 about 2.4%, memory CD8 about 0.4%. As a rule, naive subsets had a larger estimated richness than memory subsets. Among donors, clonotype sharing was expected to be affected by sequencing depth.

The CDR3 has 12 amino acids. V was cut by 7 bases and J by 5 bases, with 11 bases left in between. The germline V gene encodes CDR1 SQVTM and CDR2 ANQGSEA. Repertoires were generated with immunoSEQ multiplex PCR, while TCRdb's copy carries only in-frame clones and drops some. This table holds 2 million to 3 million clones, roughly 93% found once. The chain has TRBV29-1 and TRBJ1-4; D possibly corresponds to TRBD1 (5 bases). This TCR derives from a man aged 18 to 29 in good health. Some clones in this sample may be carry-over from other donors' samples. Sequenced sample: naive CD4+ T cells from PBMCs. The sample's subset: CD45RA+ positively selected. The CDR3 protein is CSGGRPNEKLFF. Here the CDR3 DNA reads TGCAGCGGGGGCAGACCCAATGAAAAACTGTTTTTT.